A single sample gave rise to the 25 T cell receptor beta chains below, sequenced in a study of blood T cell repertoires in COVID-19. Some clones are missing from TCRdb's copy, which holds only in-frame ones; the method was immunoSEQ multiplex PCR. The sample contains some 150,000 clones, 80% of which appear only once. Sequencing used peripheral blood. These TCRs come from a man in his fifties or sixties with acute or convalescent COVID-19.

This clone was found once. The chain combines TRBV7-2 with TRBJ2-1; 9 bases are shared with TRBD2. With V trimmed by 1 base and J by 7 bases, 5 bases remained unmatched. This CDR3 is built from 15 residues. Germline V CDR1 and CDR2: SGHTA, FQGNSA. The CDR3 DNA reads TGTGCCAGCAGCTTAGTAGGGACTAGCCTTAATGAGCAGTTCTTC. Protein sequence: CASSLVGTSLNEQFF. The whole variable domain, filled in from reference TRBV7-2 and TRBJ2-1, reads GAGVSQSPSNKVTEKGKDVELRCDPISGHTALYWYRQSLGQGLEFLIYFQGNSAPDKSGLPSDRFSAERTGGSVSTLTIQRTQQEDSAVYLCASSLVGTSLNEQFFGPGTRLTVL.

This chain uses TRBV24-1 with TRBJ2-5; 7 bases fit TRBD2. J lost 5 bases, V lost 2 bases, and 7 bases had no gene match. There are 15 residues in the CDR3. Germline loops: CDR1 KGHDR, CDR2 SFDVKD. CDR3 sequence (DNA): TGTGCCACCAGTGATTGGACGGGGGAGGGCGAGACCCAGTACTTC. Translation gives CATSDWTGEGETQYF.

J is TRBJ2-7 and V is TRBV14; 8 bases match TRBD1. The CDR3 has 14 amino acids. Trimming cost V 5 bases and J 6 bases; bases outside gene matches: 9. Germline loops: CDR1 SGHDN, CDR2 FVKESK. The CDR3 reads CASSKDRDEGEQYF. The CDR3 DNA reads TGTGCCAGCAGCAAGGACAGGGACGAAGGCGAGCAGTACTTC.

This rearrangement joins TRBV3-1 (or the pseudogene TRBV3-2) to TRBJ2-7; TRBD2 matches 10 bases. The CDR3 has 15 residues. V gave up 1 base and J gave up 1 base; unmatched junction bases: 1. Germline V gene lookup returns CDR1 LGHDT and CDR2 YNNKEL (reference sequence). Written as DNA, the CDR3 is TGTGCCAGCAGCCAAGCTAGCGGGAGTTCCTACGAGCAGTACTTC. Translating it yields CASSQASGSSYEQYF.

The chain employs TRBV7-2 and TRBJ1-2; 8 bases agree with TRBD1. The CDR3 length is 16 residues. The germline V gene has CDR1 SGHTA and CDR2 FQGNSA. The V and J ends lost 5 bases and 4 bases, in that order; junction bases with no gene match: 12. The CDR3 nucleotides read TGTGCCAGCAGCCCAACCTTCAGGGGGCTAGGCTATGGCTACACCTTC. Its translation: CASSPTFRGLGYGYTF.

In DNA form, the CDR3 reads TGTGCCAGCAGCTCCCTCTACTACGTCGAGCAGTACTTC. Protein: CASSSLYYVEQYF. V and J are TRBV7-2 and TRBJ2-7; D gene unclear. The CDR3 has 13 amino acids. Per the germline V gene, CDR1 is SGHTA and CDR2 is FQGNSA. With 4 bases removed from V and 6 bases from J, the gap between germline ends came to 13 bases. The variable domain in full, with the rest retrieved from reference TRBV7-2 and TRBJ2-7, is GAGVSQSPSNKVTEKGKDVELRCDPISGHTALYWYRQSLGQGLEFLIYFQGNSAPDKSGLPSDRFSAERTGGSVSTLTIQRTQQEDSAVYLCASSSLYYVEQYFGPGTRLTVT.

V and J are TRBV25-1 and TRBJ1-5; a weak D match, TRBD1 (5 bases). This CDR3 comprises 14 residues. Trimming removed 3 bases from V and 7 bases from J, with 13 bases in between. Germline V CDR1 and CDR2: MGHDK, SYGVNS. The CDR3 loop is CASSDGEGIQPQHF. The DNA of the CDR3 is TGTGCCAGCAGTGATGGGGAGGGGATCCAGCCCCAGCATTTT.

This chain uses TRBV6-6 with TRBJ2-3, with 11 positions matching TRBD2. This CDR3 spans 14 amino acids. Germline CDR1 and CDR2: MNHNY and SVGAGI (reference sequence). Trimming removed 2 bases from V and 5 bases from J; junction bases left unmatched: 0. The CDR3 sequence: CASSYLAGGDTQYF. The CDR3 DNA reads TGTGCCAGCAGTTACCTAGCGGGGGGAGATACGCAGTATTTT.

The chain recombines TRBV5-1 with TRBJ2-1; 7 bases match TRBD1. V dropped 3 bases and J dropped 5; count of bases not matched to a gene: 2. This CDR3 has 13 residues. Germline CDR1 reads SGHRS; CDR2 reads YFSETQ. The CDR3 spells CASSWTGDNEQFF. As DNA, the CDR3 is TGCGCCAGCAGCTGGACAGGCGACAATGAGCAGTTCTTC. Full variable domain (missing parts from reference TRBV5-1 and TRBJ2-1): KAGVTQTPRYLIKTRGQQVTLSCSPISGHRSVSWYQQTPGQGLQFLFEYFSETQRNKGNFPGRFSGRQFSNSRSEMNVSTLELGDSALYLCASSWTGDNEQFFGPGTRLTVL.

The chain has TRBV4-1 and TRBJ2-7, with D perhaps TRBD1 (6 bases). Trimming shortened V by 3 bases and J by 2 bases, and 17 bases separated the two germline ends. The CDR3 runs to 16 residues. Germline V gives CDR1 MGHRA, CDR2 YSYEKL. CDR3 sequence reads: CASSQETGFPTYEQYF. The CDR3 nucleotides are TGCGCCAGCAGCCAGGAAACAGGGTTCCCAACCTACGAGCAGTACTTC.

CDR3 DNA: TGTGCCAGCAGCCTACAGCGGGCGGGATACAATGAGCAGTTCTTC. Protein product: CASSLQRAGYNEQFF. The rearrangement links TRBV7-3 to TRBJ2-1; perhaps TRBD2 as D (6 bases). The CDR3 covers 15 residues. The V and J ends lost 5 bases and 4 bases respectively, with 15 bases between them. The germline CDR1 and CDR2 sequences are SGHTA and FQGTGA.

The chain carries TRBV7-8 and TRBJ1-5; D is ambiguous. Germline CDR1 reads SGHVS; CDR2 reads FQNEAQ. The CDR3 consists of 14 residues. Deletions cut 4 bases from V and 4 bases from J, with 11 bases between. CDR3: CASSSGTANQPQHF. The CDR3 bases are TGTGCCAGCAGCTCAGGAACGGCGAATCAGCCCCAGCATTTT.

This sequence joins TRBV6-5 and TRBJ1-5, with D possibly TRBD1 on 5 matching bases. This CDR3 comprises 13 residues. Germline V gene data show CDR1 as MNHEY and CDR2 as SVGAGI. The V end lost 5 bases, the J end lost 5 bases, and 10 bases lay between the germline ends. This chain's CDR3 is CASSPVGHQPQHF. The CDR3 region has the DNA TGTGCCAGCAGTCCCGTGGGGCATCAGCCCCAGCATTTT.

The chain employs TRBV5-1 and TRBJ2-3, with 10 bases matching TRBD2. Germline values: CDR1 SGHRS, CDR2 YFSETQ. The CDR3 runs to 15 residues. V was clipped by 2 bases and J by 4 bases; unmatched bases: 4. In DNA, the CDR3 is TGCGCCAGCAGCTTATCTAGCGGGGGAGCAGATACGCAGTATTTT. Translating gives CASSLSSGGADTQYF. Based on the CDR3 plus reference TRBV5-1 and TRBJ2-3, the full variable domain is KAGVTQTPRYLIKTRGQQVTLSCSPISGHRSVSWYQQTPGQGLQFLFEYFSETQRNKGNFPGRFSGRQFSNSRSEMNVSTLELGDSALYLCASSLSSGGADTQYFGPGTRLTVL.

This clone was counted a single time. V gene TRBV19 combines with J gene TRBJ1-4, with D unresolved. Trimming shortened V by 2 bases and J by 3 bases, and 10 bases separated the two germline ends. Germline V gives CDR1 LNHDA, CDR2 SQIVND (reference sequence). The CDR3 has 15 amino acids. CDR3 nucleotides: TGTGCCAGTAGTATACGGAGACGGTCTAATGAAAAACTGTTTTTT. Translated: CASSIRRRSNEKLFF.

As concerns this clone: This sample includes further DNA sequences coding for the same CDR3. The rearrangement uses TRBV6-5 and TRBJ1-2; possibly TRBD1 for D (5 bases). Germline V lookup: CDR1 MNHEY, CDR2 SVGAGI. Trimming removed 0 bases at V and 2 bases at J, with 7 bases between. There are 14 residues in the CDR3. For the CDR3, the DNA is TGTGCCAGCAGTTACTCGCAGGGAAACTATGGCTACACCTTC. It specifies CASSYSQGNYGYTF.

The J gene is TRBJ2-5, the V gene TRBV9; D remains ambiguous. The CDR3 is 14 residues long. Trimming pared 0 bases from V and 7 bases from J, leaving 13 bases between. Germline V gene lookup returns CDR1 SGDLS and CDR2 YYNGEE. In nucleotides, the CDR3 is TGTGCCAGCAGCGTAGGGCAGTCGACGGGGACCCAGTACTTC. Translated: CASSVGQSTGTQYF.

The chain couples TRBV27 to TRBJ2-7, with 9 bases fitting TRBD2. CDR1 MNHEY and CDR2 SMNVEV come from the germline V gene (reference sequence). Unmatched junction bases numbered 5, after V lost 6 bases and J lost 5 bases. The CDR3 totals 13 residues. CDR3 DNA: TGTGCCAGCAGACCGCGGGGGGGCCACGAGCAGTACTTC. This sequence encodes CASRPRGGHEQYF.

In regard to this clone: In the same sample, other DNA sequences code for this CDR3. CDR3 region: CASSRGTSSYNEQFF. DNA of the CDR3: TGTGCCAGCAGTCGGGGGACTTCCTCCTACAATGAGCAGTTCTTC. V usage is TRBV6-5 and J usage is TRBJ2-1, with D perhaps matching TRBD2 (6 bases). The CDR3 spans 15 residues. Germline CDR1 MNHEY, CDR2 SVGAGI. Trimming left V 5 bases short and J 0 bases short, with 11 bases between.

The V gene is TRBV18, the J gene TRBJ1-4; 8 bases are a match to TRBD1. Trimming took 0 bases from V and 8 from J; bases not matched to a gene: 5. The CDR3 consists of 15 residues. Germline values: CDR1 KGHSH, CDR2 LQKENI. The CDR3 DNA sequence: TGTGCCAGCTCACCACCGACAGGGGAAGGAGAAAAACTGTTTTTT. Its protein is CASSPPTGEGEKLFF.

J is TRBJ1-2 and V is TRBV28; 7 bases match TRBD1. CDR3 length: 13 residues. The germline V gene encodes CDR1 MDHEN and CDR2 SYDVKM. Trimming took 6 bases from V and 5 from J; bases not matched to a gene: 6. The CDR3 DNA reads as TGTGCCAGCAGAGAAGGGACAGCATATGGCTACACCTTC. Translation gives CASREGTAYGYTF.

This chain links TRBV21-1 with TRBJ1-1; the table's D call TRBD1 went unverified against the DNA. TRBV21-1 is a pseudogene segment. This CDR3 spans 13 amino acids. CDR3 residues: CARDRGRNTEAFF. In DNA, the CDR3 is TGTGCCAGGGACAGGGGGCGAAACACTGAAGCTTTCTTT.

The J gene is TRBJ2-5, the V gene TRBV11-2; perhaps TRBD2 as D (5 bases). In germline, CDR1 is SGHAT, CDR2 FQNNGV. CDR3 size: 15 residues. V was trimmed by 1 base and J by 3 bases, leaving 12 bases between them. In nucleotides, the CDR3 is TGTGCCAGCAGCTTAGGCCGGGGAAACGAAGAGACCCAGTACTTC. Its translation is CASSLGRGNEETQYF.

The chain joins TRBV11-2 to TRBJ1-1; 8 nucleotides line up with TRBD1. The V and J ends lost 4 bases and 8 bases, in that order; junction bases with no gene match: 6. This CDR3 spans 13 amino acids. Germline CDR1 SGHAT, CDR2 FQNNGV. DNA of the CDR3: TGTGCCAGCAGCTCGGGACAGGTCCGGGAAGCTTTCTTT. It codes for CASSSGQVREAFF.

The chain uses TRBV30 and TRBJ1-1; D remains ambiguous. V lost 7 bases to trimming and J lost 7 bases, with 13 bases between them. There are 11 residues in the CDR3. CDR1 is GTSNPN, CDR2 SVGIG, per germline (reference sequence). The CDR3 DNA follows: TGTGCCTCCAGTAGGGCGGGTGAAGCTTTCTTT. It codes for CASSRAGEAFF.